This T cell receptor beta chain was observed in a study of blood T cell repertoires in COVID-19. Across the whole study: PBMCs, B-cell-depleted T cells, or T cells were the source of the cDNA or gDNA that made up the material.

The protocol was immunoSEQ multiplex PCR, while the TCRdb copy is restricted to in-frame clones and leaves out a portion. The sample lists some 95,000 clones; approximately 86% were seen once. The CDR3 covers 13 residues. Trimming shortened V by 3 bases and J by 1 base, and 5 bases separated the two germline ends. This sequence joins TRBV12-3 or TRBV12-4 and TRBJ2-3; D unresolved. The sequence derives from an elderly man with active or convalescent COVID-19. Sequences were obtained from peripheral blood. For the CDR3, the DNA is TGTGCCAGCAGTTTTACTCGCACAGATACGCAGTATTTT. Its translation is CASSFTRTDTQYF.